A selection of T cell receptor beta chains follows, all from one sample in a study of tumor-infiltrating lymphocytes in primary liver carcinoma. TCRdb processed the multiplex PCR reads anew with MiXCR; each CDR3 protein has one entry. The repertoire holds about 310,000 distinct CDR3 sequences, with roughly two thirds as singletons. Sample: peripheral blood. The receptors were sampled from a man aged 40-55 years with primary liver carcinoma and hepatitis B virus infection. CDR3s include the opening cysteine and the closing phenylalanine or tryptophan. D genes are given only for firm matches. Clone size is shown for a subset of rows, as once, few, many or a class of expanded clone.

d_call	v_call	clone_size	j_call	cdr3_aa
TRBD1	TRBV28	once	TRBJ2-7	CASSDAGTGGDEQYF
TRBD1	TRBV24-1	-	TRBJ2-4	CATSAPGQGALKNIQYF
-	TRBV30	few	TRBJ2-7	CAWGLEGEYYEQYF
-	TRBV11-2	-	TRBJ1-2	CASSPLWDSNYGYTF
-	TRBV14	-	TRBJ2-5	CASSQSETQCF
-	TRBV10-3	-	TRBJ2-1	CTISESGAPNEQFF
TRBD1	TRBV11-1	-	TRBJ2-1	CGSTTFRDRGLNEQFF
-	TRBV12-3/TRBV12-4	many	TRBJ1-1	CASSLVRTEAFF
TRBD1	TRBV6-2/TRBV6-3	-	TRBJ1-5	CASSYRTGDWASQPQHF
-	TRBV6-1	-	TRBJ1-1	CASREGGTTEVFF
-	TRBV28	-	TRBJ2-7	CASSLRLPAGRTYEQYF
-	TRBV6-1	-	TRBJ2-4	CASREQHISGIQYF
-	TRBV28	few	TRBJ2-6	CASSLPQNSGANVLTF
-	TRBV6-2/TRBV6-3	-	TRBJ2-7	CAGSYRLNEQYF
-	TRBV9	-	TRBJ2-2	CASSVDLGANTGELFF
TRBD2	TRBV11-2	-	TRBJ2-1	CASIPERLAGAEQFF
-	TRBV5-4	-	TRBJ1-2	CASSPDPRGADYGYTF
-	TRBV19	-	TRBJ2-7	CASSTPGNYEQYF
-	TRBV6-6	-	TRBJ1-4	CASSYVEGGEKLIF
-	TRBV5-8	-	TRBJ1-2	CASTPIGLRDGYTF
-	TRBV5-1	-	TRBJ2-7	CASTETGHYEQYF
TRBD1	TRBV10-3	-	TRBJ2-7	CVIGTGPYEQYF
-	TRBV14	-	TRBJ2-1	CASSQEIQAGRNEQFF
-	TRBV4-2	many	TRBJ2-5	CASSQDTQDQETQYF
-	TRBV2	-	TRBJ1-5	CASSDRQGNQPQHF
-	TRBV24-1	-	TRBJ1-5	CATSEGMPNQPQHF
TRBD1	TRBV11-2	-	TRBJ2-5	CASSPPRQGRETHYF
-	TRBV6-1	many	TRBJ2-4	CASSEWQGKGKYIQYF
-	TRBV10-1	few	TRBJ2-7	CASSSRSGTSAYEQYF
-	TRBV4-3	-	TRBJ2-7	CTSSQEQRYEQYF
-	TRBV7-9	many	TRBJ2-5	CASELVAGQETQYF
TRBD1	TRBV5-1	-	TRBJ2-7	CASSGTVYYEQYF
-	TRBV6-1	many	TRBJ2-7	CASSEYGLDLYEQYF
-	TRBV4-2	-	TRBJ1-1	CASSPDRWTTAMNTEAFF
-	TRBV11-2	-	TRBJ2-3	CVSRSPSGTSTDTQYF
TRBD1	TRBV6-1	-	TRBJ2-6	CASLLKPDREPGAKVLTF
TRBD1	TRBV4-2	once	TRBJ1-4	CTSSPRDRFSTNEKLFF
-	TRBV29-1	-	TRBJ2-1	CSVASRRALYHEQFF
-	TRBV12-3/TRBV12-4	-	TRBJ2-1	CASSSGGTYNEQSF
-	TRBV11-2	-	TRBJ2-5	CASIYSTGTSVTGTQYF
-	TRBV6-1	-	TRBJ2-1	CASSVGPEQFF
-	TRBV10-3	once	TRBJ2-1	CAITEEQTWTTEQFF
TRBD1	TRBV28	few	TRBJ1-2	CATADRGYGYTF
-	TRBV11-2	-	TRBJ2-7	CASNSDITGYYEQYF
TRBD1	TRBV10-2	-	TRBJ1-5	CASSGDRGYEQPQHF
-	TRBV6-2/TRBV6-3	many	TRBJ1-3	CASTSPGRSGNTIYF
-	TRBV7-8	few	TRBJ1-2	CASSSEQNYGYTF
-	TRBV20-1	-	TRBJ2-7	CSAPEGAWSEQYF
-	TRBV4-2	many	TRBJ2-2	CASSQDTTDGELFF
-	TRBV12-5	-	TRBJ2-7	CASGVPRGKSGEQYF